These T cell receptor beta chains were read from a single sample in a study of Graves' ophthalmopathy and Graves' hyperthyroidism. TCRdb fed the multiplex PCR reads into MiXCR, producing one record per CDR3 protein. The repertoire has a few hundred thousand distinct CDR3 sequences, around 17% of them found once; the top ten carry 1.6%. Source material: peripheral blood. The receptor source for this set is a woman in her late teens or twenties with Graves' ophthalmopathy. Both conserved end residues are part of each CDR3. The order of the fields is clone size, J gene, V gene, D gene, CDR3 protein, CDR3 DNA. The D gene is left open where the match is weak. Where a row states a size, it is once, few, many or the class of an expanded clone; other rows omit it.

>many|TRBJ1-4|TRBV28|.
CASTPWRVGTNEKLFF
TGTGCCAGCACCCCCTGGAGGGTAGGGACTAATGAAAAACTGTTTTTT
>many|TRBJ1-5|TRBV20-1|TRBD1
CSASILTGSNQPQHF
TGCAGTGCTAGCATATTGACAGGGAGCAATCAGCCCCAGCATTTT
>once|TRBJ2-5|TRBV20-1|.
CSARDPREAMETQYF
TGCAGTGCTAGAGATCCGAGGGAGGCAATGGAGACCCAGTACTTC
>.|TRBJ1-2|TRBV7-3|TRBD1
CASSSDRGYEGYTF
TGTGCCAGCAGCTCGGACAGGGGCTATGAGGGCTACACCTTC
>.|TRBJ1-1|TRBV6-1|.
CASRDRPGSLPFF
TGTGCCAGCAGAGACCGGCCAGGGAGTTTACCTTTCTTT
>many|TRBJ1-5|TRBV6-1|TRBD1
CASSMTGLENQPQHF
TGTGCCAGCAGTATGACAGGGCTTGAGAATCAGCCCCAGCATTTT
>many|TRBJ1-6|TRBV5-6|.
CASSPGTERPLHF
TGTGCCAGCAGCCCCGGGACTGAGAGACCCCTCCACTTT
>many|TRBJ2-2|TRBV7-8|TRBD1
CASSGRGQGDTGELFF
TGTGCCAGCAGCGGTCGGGGACAGGGGGACACCGGGGAGCTGTTTTTT
>.|TRBJ2-7|TRBV7-3|.
CASSPSRDTHEQYF
TGTGCCAGCAGCCCGTCCCGGGACACACACGAGCAGTACTTC
>many|TRBJ2-5|TRBV28|.
CASRQAEKGTQETQYF
TGTGCCAGCAGACAGGCGGAAAAGGGGACCCAAGAGACCCAGTACTTC
>few|TRBJ1-5|TRBV12-3/TRBV12-4|.
CASSLGGGGAHQPQHF
TGTGCCAGCAGTTTAGGGGGAGGGGGGGCGCATCAGCCCCAGCATTTT
>few|TRBJ1-6|TRBV4-3|.
CASSQDWGTPAWQLSPLHF
TGCGCCAGCAGCCAAGATTGGGGGACACCCGCCTGGCAACTTTCACCCCTCCACTTT
>many|TRBJ2-7|TRBV13|TRBD1
CASSAPGQGFYEQYF
TGTGCCAGCAGCGCACCGGGACAGGGTTTTTACGAGCAGTACTTC
>many|TRBJ1-6|TRBV10-3|.
CATATDWSYNSPLHF
TGTGCCACCGCGACCGACTGGTCCTATAATTCACCCCTCCACTTT
>many|TRBJ1-1|TRBV12-3/TRBV12-4|.
CASSLGQESTEAFF
TGTGCCAGCAGTTTGGGGCAGGAGAGCACTGAAGCTTTCTTT
>many|TRBJ2-5|TRBV5-1|.
CASSSGQGLETQYF
TGCGCCAGCAGCTCGGGACAAGGCCTAGAGACCCAGTACTTC
>many|TRBJ1-4|TRBV19|.
CASTLTNEKLFF
TGTGCCAGTACCCTCACTAATGAAAAACTGTTTTTT
>many|TRBJ1-6|TRBV2|.
CASGWGGGSPLHF
TGTGCCAGCGGCTGGGGGGGGGGGTCACCCCTCCACTTT
>.|TRBJ1-6|TRBV30|.
CACNRDPNSPLHF
TGTGCCTGCAACCGGGACCCCAATTCACCCCTCCACTTT
>many|TRBJ2-7|TRBV29-1|TRBD1
CSAASSGTGGWEQYF
TGCAGCGCCGCTTCCTCGGGGACAGGGGGTTGGGAGCAGTACTTC
>many|TRBJ1-2|TRBV30|.
CAGGGGVGGYTF
TGTGCCGGGGGGGGGGGAGTTGGTGGCTACACCTTC
>many|TRBJ2-6|TRBV11-1|.
CASSLTGLPGANVLTF
TGTGCCAGCAGCTTGACGGGGCTCCCTGGGGCCAACGTCCTGACTTTC
>.|TRBJ1-6|TRBV2|.
CASSEFTFNSPLHF
TGTGCCAGCAGTGAATTTACATTTAATTCACCCCTCCACTTT
>many|TRBJ1-5|TRBV6-2/TRBV6-3|TRBD1
CASSGGQRNQPQHF
TGTGCCAGCAGTGGGGGACAGCGCAATCAGCCCCAGCATTTT
>many|TRBJ1-1|TRBV27|.
CASSLSVSVNTEAFF
TGTGCCAGCAGTTTATCGGTCTCTGTGAACACTGAAGCTTTCTTT
>.|TRBJ2-5|TRBV4-3|TRBD2
CASSQWASGQETQYF
TGCGCCAGCAGCCAATGGGCTAGCGGGCAAGAGACCCAGTACTTC
>many|TRBJ2-7|TRBV30|.
CAWTVGVHEQYF
TGTGCCTGGACCGTGGGGGTCCACGAGCAGTACTTC
>many|TRBJ1-1|TRBV29-1|TRBD1
CSVVGQGASNTEAFF
TGCAGCGTCGTTGGACAGGGGGCCTCAAACACTGAAGCTTTCTTT
>many|TRBJ1-5|TRBV24-1|TRBD1
CATSDGPGQGNQPQHF
TGTGCCACCAGTGATGGACCGGGACAGGGGAATCAGCCCCAGCATTTT
>many|TRBJ1-1|TRBV4-3|.
CASSQDLSGVAEAFF
TGCGCCAGCAGCCAAGATCTGTCCGGGGTGGCTGAAGCTTTCTTT
>.|TRBJ1-2|TRBV11-1|TRBD1
CASSLAQGIANYGYTF
TGTGCCAGCAGCTTAGCACAGGGGATCGCTAACTATGGCTACACCTTC
>.|TRBJ2-7|TRBV6-1|TRBD1
CASSADRAPNEQYF
TGTGCCAGCAGTGCGGACAGGGCCCCCAACGAGCAGTACTTC
>many|TRBJ2-5|TRBV3-1|TRBD2
CASSQDGKRGEETQYF
TGTGCCAGCAGCCAAGATGGGAAGCGGGGGGAAGAGACCCAGTACTTC
>many|TRBJ2-7|TRBV29-1|.
CSVGLTASYEQYF
TGCAGCGTCGGCCTGACAGCTTCCTACGAGCAGTACTTC
>many|TRBJ2-5|TRBV30|.
CAWSRMGRAETQYF
TGTGCCTGGAGTAGGATGGGGCGCGCGGAGACCCAGTACTTC
>many|TRBJ2-5|TRBV24-1|.
CATSRGLRETQYF
TGTGCCACCTCGAGGGGCCTTCGGGAGACCCAGTACTTC
>many|TRBJ2-7|TRBV6-5|TRBD2
CASSYASGGEYEQYF
TGTGCCAGCAGTTACGCTAGCGGAGGGGAATACGAGCAGTACTTC
>many|TRBJ1-5|TRBV6-5|.
CASKLGWGNQPQHF
TGTGCCAGCAAGTTAGGTTGGGGGAATCAGCCCCAGCATTTT
>many|TRBJ2-2|TRBV15|.
CATSRTTTYGELFF
TGTGCCACCAGCAGAACGACGACTTATGGGGAGCTGTTTTTT
>many|TRBJ2-7|TRBV7-2|.
CASRPFSSGFGEQYF
TGTGCCAGCCGCCCCTTCTCGAGTGGTTTCGGCGAGCAGTACTTC
>few|TRBJ1-1|TRBV5-1|.
CASGNPGQSNTEAFF
TGCGCCAGCGGGAATCCGGGCCAGAGTAACACTGAAGCTTTCTTT
>many|TRBJ2-7|TRBV7-2|TRBD2
CASSSQVGSGRNEQYF
TGTGCCAGCAGCTCCCAGGTTGGTAGCGGGAGGAACGAGCAGTACTTC
>.|TRBJ1-1|TRBV11-3|.
CASSLVLRGATEAFF
TGTGCCAGCAGCTTAGTCTTGAGGGGGGCCACTGAAGCTTTCTTT
>many|TRBJ2-5|TRBV11-3|TRBD1
CASSPLGQGRGETQYF
TGTGCCAGCAGCCCACTGGGACAGGGGAGGGGAGAGACCCAGTACTTC
>many|TRBJ1-3|TRBV7-3|.
CASSLTQAGNTIYF
TGTGCCAGCAGCTTAACACAGGCTGGAAACACCATATATTTT
>many|TRBJ2-5|TRBV7-2|TRBD1
CASSFGTAYQETQYF
TGTGCCAGCAGCTTTGGGACAGCCTACCAAGAGACCCAGTACTTC
>many|TRBJ2-6|TRBV30|.
CAWSGIGRGANVLTF
TGTGCCTGGAGTGGAATAGGGAGGGGGGCCAACGTCCTGACTTTC
>many|TRBJ2-7|TRBV6-1|.
CASSPTDFPSYEQYF
TGTGCCAGCAGCCCCACCGACTTCCCCTCCTACGAGCAGTACTTC
>many|TRBJ2-2|TRBV12-3/TRBV12-4|TRBD2
CASSLGGSSGIITGELFF
TGTGCCAGCAGTTTAGGGGGATCTAGCGGGATAATCACCGGGGAGCTGTTTTTT
>many|TRBJ1-1|TRBV18|.
CASSPNVREPPEAFF
TGTGCCAGCTCACCTAACGTGAGGGAACCCCCTGAAGCTTTCTTT